These T cell receptor beta chains were read from a single sample in a study of T cell responses to AZD1222 COVID-19 vaccine. The protocol was immunoSEQ multiplex PCR, while the TCRdb copy is restricted to in-frame clones and leaves out a portion. The profile shows roughly 180,000 clones, approximately 90% of them singletons. Sequenced material: peripheral blood, taken 28 days after the second AZD1222 dose. These receptor sequences come from an adult who received the AZD1222 COVID-19 vaccine. The CDR3 runs from the conserved cysteine through the conserved F or W. A D gene is named only where the DNA matches it firmly. The listing skips clone size in some rows; elsewhere it reads once, few, many or a size class.

TGCGCCAGCAGCCAAGGTCTCAGGGTAGGGGAAAAACTGTTTTTT	CASSQGLRVGEKLFF	.	.	TRBV4-3	TRBJ1-4
TGTGCCAGCAGTTTAGGGGGTCAAGAGACCCAGTACTTC	CASSLGGQETQYF	.	few	TRBV28	TRBJ2-5
TGTGCCAGCAGCCCCTTCCATTGGGGCGCCCAAGAGACCCAGTACTTC	CASSPFHWGAQETQYF	.	.	TRBV3-1/TRBV3-2	TRBJ2-5
TGTGCCAGCAGCCCTAGCGGGAGGACAGATACGCAGTATTTT	CASSPSGRTDTQYF	TRBD2	.	TRBV3-1/TRBV3-2	TRBJ2-3
TGTGCCAGCAGTCAGGGCAGGGTGGGATACAATGAGCAGTTCTTC	CASSQGRVGYNEQFF	.	.	TRBV28	TRBJ2-1
TGCAGCGTTATAGGGACGGAAGAAAAACTGTTTTTT	CSVIGTEEKLFF	.	.	TRBV29-1	TRBJ1-4
TGCAGCGCCTCCGGGACTAGCGGGCCCACAGATACGCAGTATTTT	CSASGTSGPTDTQYF	TRBD2	.	TRBV29-1	TRBJ2-3
TGTGCCAGCAGCGTAGGGACTAGCGGGAGGAATGAGCAGTTCTTC	CASSVGTSGRNEQFF	TRBD2	.	TRBV9	TRBJ2-1
TGTGCCAGCAGCGAGGGGACCGGGACTAGACCCCAGTACTTC	CASSEGTGTRPQYF	TRBD2	.	TRBV9	TRBJ2-5
TGTGCCAGCAGCCACTCGGGGAACACCGGGGAGCTGTTTTTT	CASSHSGNTGELFF	.	.	TRBV14	TRBJ2-2
TGTGCCAGCAGCCGGGAGGGAGGTTCACCCCTCCACTTT	CASSREGGSPLHF	.	.	TRBV7-8	TRBJ1-6
TGTGCCAGCAGCCCGGGACAGGGGGACCCGAACACTGAAGCTTTCTTT	CASSPGQGDPNTEAFF	TRBD1	.	TRBV6-2/TRBV6-3	TRBJ1-1
TGCGCCAGCAGCCCCGGCAGCTTTGGAGAGACCCAGTACTTC	CASSPGSFGETQYF	.	.	TRBV5-1	TRBJ2-5
TGTGCCAGCAGCACCCGACAGGGAGGGAACACTGAAGCTTTCTTT	CASSTRQGGNTEAFF	TRBD1	few	TRBV7-2	TRBJ1-1
TGTGCCAGCAGCCAAGACCAAACTCGGCCCTGGGACAGGGGCTGTGAAAAACTGTTTTTT	CASSQDQTRPWDRGCEKLFF	TRBD1	.	TRBV3-1/TRBV3-2	TRBJ1-4
TGTGCCAGCGGGATACGACTAGCGGCTTACAATGAGCAGTTCTTC	CASGIRLAAYNEQFF	TRBD2	once	TRBV5-6	TRBJ2-1
TGTGCCAGCAGTCCCCCCTGGGGAGCGGTCCTTCAAGAGACCCAGTACTTC	CASSPPWGAVLQETQYF	.	.	TRBV28	TRBJ2-5
TGTGCCAGCAGTACTAGCGGGAGTTACCACGAGCAGTACTTC	CASSTSGSYHEQYF	TRBD2	once	TRBV27	TRBJ2-7
TGTGCCAGCAGTGCCGAAATCCCCAGGAACACCGGGGAGCTGTTTTTT	CASSAEIPRNTGELFF	.	.	TRBV25-1	TRBJ2-2
TGTGCCAGCTCACCCACTAGCCTTGGGAGCTACGAGCAGTACTTC	CASSPTSLGSYEQYF	.	.	TRBV18	TRBJ2-7
TGTGCCAGCAGCTCCCTAGCGGATTCCTACGAGCAGTACTTC	CASSSLADSYEQYF	TRBD2	.	TRBV11-1	TRBJ2-7
TGCGCCAGCAGCCCCGCCCCCTACAATGAGCAGTTCTTC	CASSPAPYNEQFF	.	.	TRBV5-1	TRBJ2-1
TGTGCCAGTAGTATCGGAGGAGGGGATTCACCCCTCCACTTT	CASSIGGGDSPLHF	.	.	TRBV19	TRBJ1-6
TGTGCCAGCAGTACAGGGGGCAACTATGGCTACACCTTC	CASSTGGNYGYTF	TRBD1	.	TRBV2	TRBJ1-2
TGTGCCAGCAGCTTGAAGAACACTGAAGCTTTCTTT	CASSLKNTEAFF	.	.	TRBV13	TRBJ1-1
TGTGCCAGCAGCTTCTTGGCCCAGTCTGAAGCTTTCTTT	CASSFLAQSEAFF	.	.	TRBV7-9	TRBJ1-1
TGTGCCAGCACCGATAATAACTATGGCTACACCTTC	CASTDNNYGYTF	.	.	TRBV6-5	TRBJ1-2
TGTGCCAGCAGCCAAGATGGGGACCTACCCTCTGGGGCCAACGTCCTGACTTTC	CASSQDGDLPSGANVLTF	.	.	TRBV4-2	TRBJ2-6